One sample yielded the 14 T cell receptor beta chains listed below, sequenced in a study of cytomegalovirus exposure and HLA in healthy donors. Produced via immunoSEQ multiplex PCR; TCRdb's table is partial and in-frame only. The sample has about 300,000 clones; 88% are singletons. The sequencing input was PBMCs. The receptors originated from a woman between 18 and 29 years old in good health and CMV-seronegative.

The gene calls are TRBV6-1 and TRBJ2-3, with TRBD2 as a possible D gene (7 bases). Germline V CDR1 and CDR2: MNHNS, SASEGT. This CDR3 region has 15 residues. Trimming removed 7 bases from V and 6 bases from J, with 20 bases in between. CDR3 sequence: CASTKGGAPQDTQYF. The CDR3 DNA reads TGTGCCAGCACCAAGGGGGGGGCCCCTCAGGATACGCAGTATTTT.

The rearrangement uses TRBV7-2 and TRBJ1-6; D perhaps matches TRBD1 (5 bases). Per the germline V gene, CDR1 is SGHTA and CDR2 is FQGNSA. The CDR3 spans 15 residues. V shed 5 bases and J shed 7 bases, with 15 bases lying between them. The CDR3 here is CASSNRQGWNSPLHF. The CDR3 nucleotides read TGTGCCAGCAGCAATAGGCAGGGCTGGAATTCACCCCTCCACTTT.

The V and J genes are TRBV11-2 and TRBJ2-7; 9 bases agree with TRBD1. J lost 0 bases, V lost 5 bases, and 8 bases had no gene match. Germline CDR1 SGHAT, CDR2 FQNNGV. The CDR3 has 16 amino acids. DNA for the CDR3: TGTGCCAGCAGCCCGCTGACAGGGGGAATCTCCTACGAGCAGTACTTC. This gives the protein CASSPLTGGISYEQYF.

J is TRBJ2-1 and V is TRBV16; 10 nucleotides match TRBD2. CDR1 KGHSY and CDR2 FQNENV come from the germline V gene. The CDR3 covers 15 residues. The V segment lost 0 bases and the J segment 7 bases; nucleotides outside the gene matches: 3. Here the CDR3 reads CASSQSASGRNEQFF. DNA of the CDR3: TGTGCCAGCAGCCAATCGGCTAGCGGGAGAAATGAGCAGTTCTTC.

This chain links TRBV5-1 with TRBJ1-1, with TRBD1 matching over 12 bases. The CDR3 covers 16 residues. The germline V gene has CDR1 SGHRS and CDR2 YFSETQ. V was clipped by 3 bases and J by 1 base; unmatched bases: 4. The CDR3 loop reads CASSYGTGGTNTEAFF. In DNA form, the CDR3 reads TGCGCCAGCAGCTATGGGACAGGGGGCACGAACACTGAAGCTTTCTTT.

The count of this clone is one. The rearrangement joins TRBV7-8 to TRBJ2-7; 10 bases agree with TRBD2. The CDR3 extends over 19 amino acids. CDR1 is SGHVS, CDR2 FQNEAQ, per germline. Trimming at V came to 5 bases and at J to 4 bases, leaving 20 bases not matched to a gene. In DNA, the CDR3 is TGTGCCAGCAGCCGCCAACTAGCGGGAACCCCCGCGGCTGTTTACGAGCAGTACTTC. Its protein is CASSRQLAGTPAAVYEQYF.

In regard to this clone: This CDR3 is also generated by other DNA sequences in the sample. The genes are TRBV19 and TRBJ1-1; D unclear. With 4 bases removed from V and 1 base from J, the gap between germline ends came to 4 bases. Germline-derived CDR1 and CDR2 are LNHDA and SQIVND (reference sequence). The CDR3 is 12 residues long. The CDR3 sequence: CASSRQNTEAFF. Written as DNA, the CDR3 is TGTGCCAGTAGTAGGCAGAACACTGAAGCTTTCTTT. The full variable domain, completed using reference TRBV19 and TRBJ1-1, is DGGITQSPKYLFRKEGQNVTLSCEQNLNHDAMYWYRQDPGQGLRLIYYSQIVNDFQKGDIAEGYSVSREKKESFPLTVTSAQKNPTAFYLCASSRQNTEAFFGQGTRLTVV.

The rearrangement joins TRBV2 to TRBJ1-2, with 8 positions matching TRBD1. Per germline, CDR1 SNHLY and CDR2 FYNNEI. V lost 5 bases, J lost 4 bases, and 9 bases stayed unmatched. The CDR3 length is 15 residues. The CDR3 region has the DNA TGTGCCAGCAGTCTGACAGGGGAAAATCTCTATGGCTACACCTTC. Translated, it gives CASSLTGENLYGYTF.

This clone was recorded only once. The CDR3 DNA reads as TGTGCCAGCAGTGGAACCCGGTGGACTGAAGCTTTCTTT. Its translation is CASSGTRWTEAFF. This chain uses TRBV6-1 with TRBJ1-1; no clear D. V gave up 4 bases and J gave up 5 bases, with 11 bases separating them. The CDR3 contains 13 residues. Germline V lookup: CDR1 MNHNS, CDR2 SASEGT.

This clone was seen only once. V usage is TRBV11-3 and J usage is TRBJ2-1; D might be TRBD2 (5 bases). V lost 3 bases to trimming and J lost 9 bases, with 12 bases between them. Per germline, CDR1 SGHNT and CDR2 YENEEA. The CDR3 length is 13 residues. CDR3: CASSFSSGSEQFF. Written as DNA, the CDR3 is TGTGCCAGCAGCTTCTCCAGCGGCTCTGAGCAGTTCTTC.

J is TRBJ1-1 and V is TRBV5-1; D unclear. Germline lookup yields CDR1 SGHRS and CDR2 YFSETQ. CDR3 length equals 14 residues. The V gene lost 5 bases and the J gene lost 5 bases, with 16 bases spanning the gap. DNA for the CDR3: TGCGCCAGCAGAACTGAATCCCCGAGGACTGAAGCTTTCTTT. Translation gives CASRTESPRTEAFF. Supplemented by reference TRBV5-1 and TRBJ1-1, the full variable domain reads KAGVTQTPRYLIKTRGQQVTLSCSPISGHRSVSWYQQTPGQGLQFLFEYFSETQRNKGNFPGRFSGRQFSNSRSEMNVSTLELGDSALYLCASRTESPRTEAFFGQGTRLTVV.

This chain joins TRBV25-1 and TRBJ2-3, with TRBD2 matching 7 bases. Germline assignment: CDR1 MGHDK and CDR2 SYGVNS. With V trimmed by 6 bases and J by 4 bases, 13 bases remained unmatched. The CDR3 is made up of 16 amino acids. CDR3 nucleotides: TGTGCCAGCAGCCGAAGGGGAGGGATCGGGGCAGATACGCAGTATTTT. It specifies CASSRRGGIGADTQYF.

This chain links TRBV29-1 with TRBJ2-5, with D perhaps TRBD1 (7 bases). This CDR3 spans 12 amino acids. V shed 5 bases and J shed 4 bases, with 11 bases lying between them. CDR1 is SQVTM and CDR2 is ANQGSEA in the germline V gene. The CDR3 bases are TGCAGCGTTATTCAGGGGGGAGAGACCCAGTACTTC. Protein: CSVIQGGETQYF.

For the CDR3, the DNA is TGCGCCAGCAGGGGACAGGGGGCGCGGAACACTGAAGCTTTCTTT. This encodes CASRGQGARNTEAFF. This chain joins TRBV10-2 and TRBJ1-1, with 12 nucleotides matching TRBD1. The germline V gene has CDR1 WSHSY and CDR2 SAAADI. The trim removed 6 bases at V and 1 base at J, leaving 3 bases unmatched. The CDR3 runs to 15 residues.